Listed below are T cell receptor beta chains from one sample, sequenced in a study of blood T cells in healthy people across ages. TCRdb fed the 5' RACE reads into MiXCR, producing one record per CDR3 protein. The sample carries about 640,000 distinct CDR3 sequences, less than 45% recorded once. Sequenced material: blood. Every receptor here comes from a man older than 75 in good health. Both conserved end residues are part of each CDR3. Each record gives: CDR3 protein, CDR3 DNA, clone size, CDR3 length, J gene, D gene, V gene. D genes are given only for firm matches. Not every row has a clone size; where given, it reads once, few, many or a size class.

CASSPPRASDYNEQFF	TGCGCCAGCAGCCCACCCAGGGCTAGCGACTACAATGAGCAGTTCTTC	NA	16	TRBJ2-1	NA	TRBV5-1
CATSRGDIYEQYF	TGTGCCACCAGTCGGGGAGACATTTACGAGCAGTACTTC	many	13	TRBJ2-7	NA	TRBV24-1
CASSLVTSGTDIQYF	TGTGCCAGCAGCTTAGTGACTAGCGGGACGGACATTCAGTACTTC	NA	15	TRBJ2-4	TRBD2	TRBV7-9
CSARDSGGGSYNEQFF	TGCAGTGCTAGAGATTCGGGGGGGGGCTCCTACAATGAGCAGTTCTTC	NA	16	TRBJ2-1	TRBD2	TRBV20-1
CASSYPAGVPSTDTQYF	TGTGCCAGCAGTTATCCAGCGGGGGTTCCTAGCACAGATACGCAGTATTTT	few	17	TRBJ2-3	TRBD2	TRBV6-2/TRBV6-3
CASSETRGGRETQYF	TGTGCCAGCAGTGAAACTCGCGGGGGACGGGAGACCCAGTACTTC	NA	15	TRBJ2-5	TRBD2	TRBV2
CASSLVVARHYGYTF	TGTGCCAGCAGCTTGGTGGTGGCGAGACACTATGGCTACACCTTC	NA	15	TRBJ1-2	NA	TRBV5-6
CASTPRTASSYNEQFF	TGTGCCAGCACCCCCAGGACGGCAAGCTCCTACAATGAGCAGTTCTTC	few	16	TRBJ2-1	NA	TRBV27
CSVGVRVETQYF	TGCAGCGTTGGGGTGAGGGTCGAGACCCAGTACTTC	many	12	TRBJ2-5	NA	TRBV29-1
CASSSKGGGAGANVLTF	TGTGCCAGCAGCTCAAAGGGGGGAGGAGCTGGGGCCAACGTCCTGACTTTC	few	17	TRBJ2-6	NA	TRBV7-3
CAGTSGQETQYF	TGTGCCGGGACTAGCGGACAAGAGACCCAGTACTTC	few	12	TRBJ2-5	TRBD2	TRBV7-9
CASSLAGAGGDEQYF	TGTGCCAGCAGCTTAGCTGGGGCAGGGGGAGATGAGCAGTACTTC	NA	15	TRBJ2-4	TRBD1	TRBV7-9
CASSRRGQGETQYF	TGCGCCAGCAGCCGGCGGGGCCAGGGGGAGACCCAGTACTTC	few	14	TRBJ2-5	NA	TRBV4-1
CSARGLRTAYEQYF	TGCAGTGCTAGAGGGCTAAGGACGGCATACGAGCAGTACTTC	NA	14	TRBJ2-7	NA	TRBV20-1
CASSLRAGYEQYF	TGTGCCAGCTCACTTAGGGCGGGGTACGAGCAGTACTTC	NA	13	TRBJ2-7	NA	TRBV18
CSARAAGVNYGYTF	TGCAGTGCTAGAGCGGCGGGAGTTAACTATGGCTACACCTTC	few	14	TRBJ1-2	NA	TRBV20-1
CSAGDGRHLETQYF	TGCAGTGCTGGAGACGGGCGGCATCTAGAGACCCAGTACTTC	NA	14	TRBJ2-5	NA	TRBV20-1
CASSLPGTGVDYGYTF	TGTGCCAGCAGCCTTCCCGGGACAGGGGTGGACTATGGCTACACCTTC	NA	16	TRBJ1-2	TRBD1	TRBV7-9
CASSLNRVNSGNTIYF	TGTGCCAGCAGCTTAAACAGAGTCAACTCTGGAAACACCATATATTTT	NA	16	TRBJ1-3	NA	TRBV7-6
CASSSGTSGGVEQFF	TGTGCCAGCAGTTCCGGGACTAGCGGAGGCGTCGAGCAGTTCTTC	few	15	TRBJ2-1	TRBD2	TRBV6-5
CSVEIGQGARANYGYTF	TGCAGCGTTGAGATTGGACAGGGGGCCAGAGCTAACTATGGCTACACCTTC	few	17	TRBJ1-2	TRBD1	TRBV29-1
CASSQDPGTGAEQYF	TGTGCCAGCAGCCAAGATCCAGGGACAGGGGCTGAGCAGTACTTC	NA	15	TRBJ2-7	TRBD1	TRBV4-2
CASSFIVENTEAFF	TGTGCCAGCAGCTTTATCGTAGAGAACACTGAAGCTTTCTTT	NA	14	TRBJ1-1	NA	TRBV7-8
CASSLTGGSEAFF	TGTGCCAGCAGTTTAACAGGGGGCTCTGAAGCTTTCTTT	few	13	TRBJ1-1	TRBD1	TRBV28
CASRKGLAGNLDTQYF	TGTGCCAGCAGAAAGGGACTAGCGGGAAATCTGGATACGCAGTATTTT	few	16	TRBJ2-3	TRBD2	TRBV6-2/TRBV6-3
CSAGDGGGVKETQYF	TGCAGTGCCGGAGATGGAGGGGGGGTTAAGGAGACCCAGTACTTC	NA	15	TRBJ2-5	NA	TRBV20-1
CASSLTRATNEKLFF	TGTGCCAGCAGCTTAACCCGAGCAACTAATGAAAAACTGTTTTTT	few	15	TRBJ1-4	NA	TRBV7-9
CASSRNRGRETQYF	TGTGCCAGCAGCCGTAACAGGGGTCGGGAGACCCAGTACTTC	many	14	TRBJ2-5	TRBD1	TRBV11-2
CASSEFAGRNTEAFF	TGTGCCAGCAGTGAATTTGCAGGGAGGAACACTGAAGCTTTCTTT	once	15	TRBJ1-1	NA	TRBV25-1
CASSLVQGGISGANVLTF	TGTGCCAGCAGCTTGGTACAGGGGGGAATCTCTGGGGCCAACGTCCTGACTTTC	NA	18	TRBJ2-6	TRBD1	TRBV5-6
CASQLAGVPVPYNEQFF	TGTGCCAGCCAACTAGCGGGAGTCCCAGTCCCTTACAATGAGCAGTTCTTC	few	17	TRBJ2-1	TRBD2	TRBV12-3/TRBV12-4
CASRQGTALNQPQHF	TGCGCCAGCAGGCAAGGGACAGCGCTCAATCAGCCCCAGCATTTT	NA	15	TRBJ1-5	TRBD1	TRBV5-1
CASSLTGLWNEQFF	TGCGCCAGCAGCTTGACGGGGCTGTGGAATGAGCAGTTCTTC	NA	14	TRBJ2-1	NA	TRBV5-1
CASSLRHGGVKSEQYF	TGTGCCAGCAGTCTACGACACGGGGGAGTGAAGAGCGAGCAGTACTTC	NA	16	TRBJ2-7	NA	TRBV2
CASSRYDRDYNSPLHF	TGTGCCAGCAGCAGGTACGACAGGGACTATAATTCACCCCTCCACTTT	NA	16	TRBJ1-6	TRBD1	TRBV9
CASSRPPGGAGRVAQTNTGELFF	TGTGCCAGCAGCCGCCCACCAGGGGGCGCAGGCCGGGTAGCTCAAACGAACACCGGGGAGCTGTTTTTT	few	23	TRBJ2-2	TRBD1	TRBV7-6
CASQETGQAYEQYF	TGCGCCAGCCAGGAGACGGGACAGGCCTACGAGCAGTACTTC	NA	14	TRBJ2-7	TRBD1	TRBV5-1
CASSEWLAGGETQYF	TGTGCCAGCAGTGAATGGCTAGCGGGGGGAGAGACCCAGTACTTC	NA	15	TRBJ2-5	TRBD2	TRBV6-1
CASSLAMETQYF	TGCGCCAGCAGCTTGGCCATGGAGACCCAGTACTTC	NA	12	TRBJ2-5	NA	TRBV5-1
CATSDYGQNTGELFF	TGTGCCACCAGTGATTACGGACAGAACACCGGGGAGCTGTTTTTT	NA	15	TRBJ2-2	NA	TRBV24-1
CASSLFSVGSGANVLTF	TGTGCCAGCAGCTTGTTTTCGGTCGGGTCTGGGGCCAACGTCCTGACTTTC	NA	17	TRBJ2-6	NA	TRBV7-2
CASWWTNRDEQFF	TGTGCCAGCTGGTGGACTAACCGCGATGAGCAGTTCTTC	NA	13	TRBJ2-1	NA	TRBV3-1
CASRPEGSYNEQFF	TGTGCCAGTCGGCCGGAAGGCTCCTACAATGAGCAGTTCTTC	NA	14	TRBJ2-1	NA	TRBV28
CASSTLGTQYF	TGTGCCAGCAGTACATTGGGGACCCAGTACTTC	many	11	TRBJ2-5	NA	TRBV28
CASSVGLRGFGEKLFF	TGTGCCAGCAGCGTAGGATTGAGAGGGTTCGGGGAAAAACTGTTTTTT	NA	16	TRBJ1-4	NA	TRBV9
CSAATANTGELFF	TGCAGTGCAGCTACCGCGAACACCGGGGAGCTGTTTTTT	few	13	TRBJ2-2	NA	TRBV20-1
CSARGLALLSPQYF	TGCAGTGCTAGGGGACTAGCGTTACTCTCTCCGCAGTATTTT	NA	14	TRBJ2-3	TRBD2	TRBV20-1
CASSLNLLAETQYF	TGTGCCAGCAGCTTAAATTTATTGGCAGAGACCCAGTACTTC	few	14	TRBJ2-5	NA	TRBV7-9
CASSLVRDHNEQFF	TGTGCCAGCAGCTTAGTGAGGGATCACAATGAGCAGTTCTTC	NA	14	TRBJ2-1	NA	TRBV7-2
CSASEDRGKDTQYF	TGCAGTGCTAGTGAGGACAGGGGAAAGGATACGCAGTATTTT	NA	14	TRBJ2-3	TRBD1	TRBV20-1
CASSPPTGVNYEQYF	TGTGCCAGCAGCCCCCCGACAGGGGTGAACTACGAGCAGTACTTC	NA	15	TRBJ2-7	TRBD1	TRBV7-3